Following are 28 T cell receptor beta chains from one sample sequenced in a study of T cell repertoires in cytomegalovirus infection. TCRdb used MiXCR to reprocess the reads, holding one entry per CDR3 protein. The sample records 100,000 or so distinct CDR3 sequences, around 22% being singletons. The sequencing sample was made of CD8+ T cells from PBMCs. The receptors were gathered from a human donor in good health (CMV status not recorded). Some clones in this sample may be carry-over from other donors' samples.

This clonotype was recorded many times. This chain joins TRBV7-9 and TRBJ2-7; D uncertain. V shed 5 bases and J shed 2 bases, with 7 bases lying between them. This CDR3 contains 12 residues. Germline CDR1 is SEHNR and CDR2 is FQNEAQ (reference sequence). CDR3 nucleotides: TGTGCCAGCAGCCCCGGCCCCTACGAGCAGTACTTC. It translates to CASSPGPYEQYF.

This clonotype was counted ten times or more. The chain joins TRBV28 to TRBJ1-4; D is unresolved. V was shortened by 6 bases and J by 4 bases, with 9 bases between the two germline ends. The germline V gene has CDR1 MDHEN and CDR2 SYDVKM. This CDR3 contains 13 residues. CDR3 amino acids: CASSWLFNEKLFF. In DNA, the CDR3 is TGTGCCAGCAGCTGGTTGTTTAATGAAAAACTGTTTTTT.

The chain uses TRBV30 and TRBJ1-3; D gene uncertain. CDR1 GTSNPN and CDR2 SVGIG come from the germline V gene (reference sequence). V lost 0 bases and J 4 bases, leaving 7 bases between the germline ends. The CDR3 runs 13 residues. CDR3 loop: CAWSVSVGNTIYF. Here the CDR3 DNA reads TGTGCCTGGAGTGTATCCGTAGGAAACACCATATATTTT.

The chain uses TRBV12-3 or TRBV12-4 and TRBJ2-5; 8 bases line up with TRBD1. Trimming removed 6 bases from V and 5 bases from J; junction bases left unmatched: 14. The CDR3 consists of 16 residues. In DNA, the CDR3 is TGTGCCAGCAGGGAAGGGGCAGGGGGCAGCCTGGAGACCCAGTACTTC. Translating gives CASREGAGGSLETQYF.

The chain recombines TRBV20-1 with TRBJ2-6, with D possibly TRBD2 on 7 matching bases. This CDR3 region has 16 residues. Trimming pared 6 bases from V and 0 bases from J, leaving 15 bases between. CDR1 and CDR2 (germline): DFQATT, SNEGSKA (reference sequence). The CDR3 is CSAGGPLHSGANVLTF. The CDR3 DNA reads TGCAGTGCCGGGGGGCCACTCCACTCTGGGGCCAACGTCCTGACTTTC.

The CDR3 DNA is TGTGCCACCAGTCAGGGGAACACTGAAGCTTTCTTT. Residues: CATSQGNTEAFF. This sequence joins TRBV24-1 and TRBJ1-1; a possible D gene is TRBD1 (5 bases). This CDR3 contains 12 residues. In germline, CDR1 is KGHDR, CDR2 SFDVKD. V was pared by 6 bases and J by 1 base, with 5 bases between.

In this sample, this clonotype turned up a few times. The rearrangement uses TRBV11-2 and TRBJ2-4; D call uncertain. The V end was cut by 5 bases, the J end by 0 bases, with 11 bases between. Germline loops: CDR1 SGHAT, CDR2 FQNNGV. This CDR3 spans 15 amino acids. The CDR3 loop reads CASSLLKGAKNIQYF. CDR3 DNA sequence: TGTGCCAGCAGCCTACTAAAAGGAGCCAAAAACATTCAGTACTTC.

The rearrangement joins TRBV5-6 to TRBJ2-1; 8 nucleotides match TRBD2. Germline CDR1 reads SGHDT; CDR2 reads YYEEEE. The V and J ends lost 0 bases and 6 bases, in that order; junction bases with no gene match: 5. The length of the CDR3 is 15 residues. CDR3 DNA: TGTGCCAGCAGCTTGGGGTTTAGCGGGGCCAATGAGCAGTTCTTC. This translates into CASSLGFSGANEQFF.

J is TRBJ2-7 and V is TRBV7-9; no reliable D call. There are 12 residues in the CDR3. Trimming took off 5 bases at V and 2 bases at J, with 7 bases between the two ends. Germline V CDR1 and CDR2: SEHNR, FQNEAQ (reference sequence). CDR3 DNA: TGTGCCAGCAGCCCTCTGGCCTACGAGCAGTACTTC. This translates into CASSPLAYEQYF. Full variable domain (rest looked up from reference TRBV7-9 and TRBJ2-7): DTGVSQNPRHKITKRGQNVTFRCDPISEHNRLYWYRQTLGQGPEFLTYFQNEAQLEKSRLLSDRFSAERPKGSFSTLEIQRTEQGDSAMYLCASSPLAYEQYFGPGTRLTVT.

This clonotype has only a few counts. J is TRBJ2-2 and V is TRBV18, with D perhaps TRBD1 (6 bases). The CDR3 totals 15 residues. Germline loops: CDR1 KGHSH, CDR2 LQKENI. The ends were cut back, 2 bases at V and 7 bases at J, with 14 bases in the middle. The CDR3 bases are TGTGCCAGCTCACCAGATCCAGGGGCTGGCGGGGAGCTGTTTTTT. The encoded protein is CASSPDPGAGGELFF.

This clonotype was picked up a small number of times. V usage is TRBV6-2 or TRBV6-3 and J usage is TRBJ2-1; TRBD2 agrees at 12 bases. The length of the CDR3 is 15 residues. Germline loops: CDR1 MNHEY, CDR2 SVGEGT. J lost 0 bases, V lost 8 bases, and 2 bases had no gene match. The CDR3 region is CASRLAGASYNEQFF. The DNA for the CDR3 is TGTGCCAGCCGACTAGCGGGGGCCTCCTACAATGAGCAGTTCTTC.

The chain recombines TRBV12-3 or TRBV12-4 with TRBJ1-1; 7 bases agree with TRBD1. Trimming took 3 bases from V and 1 from J; bases not matched to a gene: 2. The CDR3 consists of 14 residues. CDR3 sequence: CASSLTGKNTEAFF. The DNA for the CDR3 is TGTGCCAGCAGTTTGACAGGGAAGAACACTGAAGCTTTCTTT.

This clonotype was recorded at least ten times. The rearrangement links TRBV6-1 to TRBJ2-6, with D perhaps TRBD1 (6 bases). Trimming removed 6 bases at V and 0 bases at J, with 9 bases between. Germline V lookup: CDR1 MNHNS, CDR2 SASEGT. The CDR3 sequence is 15 residues long. DNA of the CDR3: TGTGCCAGCAGCGACAGGAGCTCTGGGGCCAACGTCCTGACTTTC. Amino acid sequence: CASSDRSSGANVLTF.

This clonotype was recorded at least ten times. The rearrangement joins TRBV19 to TRBJ1-2; D is ambiguous. Germline CDR1 is LNHDA and CDR2 is SQIVND (reference sequence). V lost 5 bases and J lost 4, with 11 bases in between. This CDR3 is 13 amino acids long. The DNA for the CDR3 is TGTGCCAGTAGTCCGGCAGGTGGCTATGGCTACACCTTC. Amino acids: CASSPAGGYGYTF.

The rearrangement uses TRBV12-3 or TRBV12-4 and TRBJ1-5; the D is unclear. The CDR3 spans 13 residues. The V end lost 1 base, the J end lost 7 bases, and 8 bases lay between the germline ends. The CDR3 DNA follows: TGTGCCAGCAGTTTAGGGCAGGCGCAGCCCCAGCATTTT. It is translated as CASSLGQAQPQHF.

This clonotype has just one count. The genes are TRBV2 and TRBJ1-5, with D unclear. V was clipped by 6 bases and J by 15 bases, with 21 bases between them. CDR3 length equals 13 residues. In germline, CDR1 is SNHLY, CDR2 FYNNEI. CDR3 bases: TGTGCCAGCAGCGCCCTAACAAACAACCGTCGGCATTTT. Residues: CASSALTNNRRHF. Complete variable domain (other parts from reference TRBV2 and TRBJ1-5): EPEVTQTPSHQVTQMGQEVILRCVPISNHLYFYWYRQILGQKVEFLVSFYNNEISEKSEIFDDQFSVERPDGSNFTLKIRSTKLEDSAMYFCASSALTNNRRHFGDGTRLSIL.

The V and J genes are TRBV7-9 and TRBJ1-2; a weak D match, TRBD1 (6 bases). The CDR3 is made up of 18 amino acids. Germline V CDR1 and CDR2: SEHNR, FQNEAQ (reference sequence). The V gene lost 8 bases and the J gene lost 4 bases, with 29 bases spanning the gap. CDR3 protein: CASDGAEVWTDGIYGYTF. The CDR3 DNA sequence: TGTGCCAGCGACGGGGCCGAAGTCTGGACAGATGGAATCTATGGCTACACCTTC.

This clonotype was seen repeatedly, ten times or more. The CDR3 region has the DNA TGTGCCAGCAGCTTAGAGTTGGGGGGTGAGCAGTTCTTC. It encodes CASSLELGGEQFF. This chain connects TRBV7-2 to TRBJ2-1, with D perhaps TRBD2 (6 bases). Looked up from germline, CDR1 is SGHTA and CDR2 is FQGNSA. The CDR3 loop spans 13 amino acids. V was cut by 1 base and J by 9 bases, with 10 bases left in between.

CDR3 DNA sequence: TGTGCCAGCAGCCGAACTAGTCCAGGCTACAATGAGCAGTTCTTC. This gives the protein CASSRTSPGYNEQFF. The rearrangement uses TRBV2 and TRBJ2-1, with D possibly matching TRBD2 (5 bases). The V gene's germline CDR1 is SNHLY and CDR2 FYNNEI. The CDR3 totals 15 residues. V lost 6 bases to trimming and J lost 3 bases, with 15 bases between them.

This clonotype was observed at least ten times. This rearrangement joins TRBV7-8 to TRBJ2-7; 12 positions agree with TRBD2. After removal of 5 bases from V and 1 base from J, the junction contained 3 bases not matched to a gene. This CDR3 has 15 residues. CDR1 is SGHVS and CDR2 is FQNEAQ in the germline V gene. The CDR3, as DNA: TGTGCCAGCAGCGTGGGACTAGCGGGTTCCTACGAGCAGTACTTC. It yields the protein CASSVGLAGSYEQYF.

This clonotype was counted many times. This chain links TRBV12-3 or TRBV12-4 with TRBJ2-7, with D uncertain. V shed 3 bases and J shed 4 bases, with 10 bases lying between them. This CDR3 spans 13 amino acids. In DNA, the CDR3 is TGTGCCAGCAGTTTGGGCAGTCTTTACGAGCAGTACTTC. Amino acids: CASSLGSLYEQYF.

Ten or more counts support this clonotype. V usage is TRBV7-6 and J usage is TRBJ2-3; D is unclear. The CDR3 is made up of 13 amino acids. V lost 2 bases and J 2 bases, leaving 5 bases between the germline ends. From germline, CDR1 is SGHVS and CDR2 FNYEAQ. The CDR3 DNA sequence: TGTGCCAGCAGCTTATCGTACACAGATACGCAGTATTTT. Its translation: CASSLSYTDTQYF.

The sample holds many counts of this clonotype. The chain uses TRBV7-9 and TRBJ2-5, with D possibly TRBD1 on 6 matching bases. V lost 0 bases and J 4 bases, leaving 12 bases between the germline ends. CDR3 length: 15 residues. Per the germline V gene, CDR1 is SEHNR and CDR2 is FQNEAQ (reference sequence). In nucleotides, the CDR3 is TGTGCCAGCAGCTTAGCACAGGGAAAGAGAGAGACCCAGTACTTC. Residues: CASSLAQGKRETQYF.

The chain uses TRBV6-2 or TRBV6-3 and TRBJ1-1, with no clear D. Germline-derived CDR1 and CDR2 are MNHEY and SVGEGT. This CDR3 has 12 amino acids. Trimming removed 7 bases at V and 3 bases at J, with 9 bases between. CDR3 DNA sequence: TGTGCCAGCACGAGACGGGACACTGAAGCTTTCTTT. It encodes CASTRRDTEAFF.

The chain combines TRBV2 with TRBJ2-3; no reliable D call. The CDR3 extends over 14 amino acids. Germline CDR1 SNHLY, CDR2 FYNNEI. Trimming left V 3 bases short and J 0 bases short, with 7 bases between. CDR3 loop: CASSDPSSTDTQYF. The CDR3 nucleotides are TGTGCCAGCAGTGACCCAAGTAGCACAGATACGCAGTATTTT.

This clonotype was seen only a few times. The genes are TRBV5-6 and TRBJ2-7; D is unclear. Germline V gives CDR1 SGHDT, CDR2 YYEEEE. The V end lost 3 bases, the J end lost 3 bases, and 13 bases lay between the germline ends. The CDR3 has 14 residues. Here the CDR3 DNA reads TGTGCCAGCAGCTCCGACATTCTAGGCTACGAGCAGTACTTC. Its protein is CASSSDILGYEQYF. The full variable domain, with the rest looked up from reference TRBV5-6 and TRBJ2-7, is DAGVTQSPTHLIKTRGQQVTLRCSPKSGHDTVSWYQQALGQGPQFIFQYYEEEERQRGNFPDRFSGHQFPNYSSELNVNALLLGDSALYLCASSSDILGYEQYFGPGTRLTVT.

At least ten counts were recorded for this clonotype. The chain joins TRBV7-2 to TRBJ1-4; 9 bases map to TRBD1. The CDR3 is 20 residues long. V shed 2 bases and J 2 bases; nucleotides not matched to a gene: 15. CDR1 is SGHTA and CDR2 is FQGNSA in the germline V gene. The CDR3 sequence: CASSLSAGTGRFATNEKLFF. CDR3 in DNA: TGTGCCAGCAGCTTAAGCGCCGGGACAGGGAGGTTCGCGACTAATGAAAAACTGTTTTTT.

The chain couples TRBV20-1 to TRBJ2-3, with 7 bases that match TRBD2. The germline gives CDR1 DFQATT, CDR2 SNEGSKA (reference sequence). The V segment lost 0 bases and the J segment 4 bases; nucleotides outside the gene matches: 4. This CDR3 has 14 amino acids. CDR3 in DNA: TGCAGTGCTAGAGATTGGGCGGGGGCAGATACGCAGTATTTT. Its translation is CSARDWAGADTQYF.